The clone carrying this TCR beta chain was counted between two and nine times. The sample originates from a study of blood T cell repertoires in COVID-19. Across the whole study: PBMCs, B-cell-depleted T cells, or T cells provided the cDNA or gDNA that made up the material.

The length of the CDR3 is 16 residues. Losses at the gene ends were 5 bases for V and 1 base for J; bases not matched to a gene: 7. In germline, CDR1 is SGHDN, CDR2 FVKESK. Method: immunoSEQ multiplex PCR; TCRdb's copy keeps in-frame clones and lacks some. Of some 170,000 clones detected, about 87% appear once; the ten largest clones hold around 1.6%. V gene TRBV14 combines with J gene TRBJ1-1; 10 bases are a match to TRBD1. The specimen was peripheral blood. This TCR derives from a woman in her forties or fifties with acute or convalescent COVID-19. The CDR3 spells CASSYRDRGWNTEAFF. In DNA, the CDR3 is TGTGCCAGCAGCTATCGGGACAGGGGTTGGAACACTGAAGCTTTCTTT. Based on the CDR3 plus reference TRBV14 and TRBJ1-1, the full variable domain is EAGVTQFPSHSVIEKGQTVTLRCDPISGHDNLYWYRRVMGKEIKFLLHFVKESKQDESGMPNNRFLAERTGGTYSTLKVQPAELEDSGVYFCASSYRDRGWNTEAFFGQGTRLTVV.